These 25 T cell receptor beta chains originate from one sample sequenced in a study of T cell repertoires in urothelial bladder cancer. Clones were read by immunoSEQ multiplex PCR, and TCRdb kept only the in-frame ones, dropping some. Seen here are about 13,000 clones, roughly 70% observed once, and the top ten hold around 9%. The sequenced sample consisted of tumor-infiltrating cells from bladder cancer. Receptor source: a human donor with urothelial carcinoma.

The chain combines TRBV7-6 with TRBJ2-1; D remains unclear. CDR3 length equals 16 residues. V lost 1 base and J lost 0, with 10 bases in between. Germline V gives CDR1 SGHVS, CDR2 FNYEAQ. The DNA for the CDR3 is TGTGCCAGCAGCTTAGGTCCACCGAGCTCCTACAATGAGCAGTTCTTC. Translated: CASSLGPPSSYNEQFF.

The J gene is TRBJ1-5, the V gene TRBV9; the D gene is possibly TRBD1 (5 bases). The CDR3 is 13 amino acids. V was trimmed by 0 bases and J by 4 bases, leaving 5 bases between them. Germline V gives CDR1 SGDLS, CDR2 YYNGEE. The CDR3 is CASSVAGNQPQHF. The CDR3 DNA reads TGTGCCAGCAGCGTAGCAGGGAATCAGCCCCAGCATTTT. The whole variable domain, remainder taken from reference TRBV9 and TRBJ1-5, is DSGVTQTPKHLITATGQRVTLRCSPRSGDLSVYWYQQSLDQGLQFLIQYYNGEERAKGNILERFSAQQFPDLHSELNLSSLELGDSALYFCASSVAGNQPQHFGDGTRLSIL.

The V and J genes are TRBV7-8 and TRBJ2-7; 11 nucleotides agree with TRBD2. The CDR3 loop spans 18 amino acids. The V and J ends lost 2 bases and 3 bases, in that order; junction bases with no gene match: 12. Germline values: CDR1 SGHVS, CDR2 FQNEAQ. CDR3 protein: CASSLRASGGTYIYEQYF. DNA of the CDR3: TGTGCCAGCAGCTTAAGGGCTAGCGGGGGGACCTACATCTACGAGCAGTACTTC.

As for this clone: Additional DNA sequences in this sample encode the identical CDR3. The chain is built from TRBV6-5 and TRBJ1-3, with D hard to call. CDR3 length: 15 residues. The ends were cut back, 0 bases at V and 0 bases at J, with 6 bases in the middle. Germline loops: CDR1 MNHEY, CDR2 SVGAGI. In DNA form, the CDR3 reads TGTGCCAGCAGTTACTCGGGTCCCTCTGGAAACACCATATATTTT. This gives the protein CASSYSGPSGNTIYF.

This clone was detected only once. This chain links TRBV30 with TRBJ2-7, with 10 nucleotides matching TRBD2. The CDR3 covers 13 residues. J lost 7 bases, V lost 1 base, and 4 bases had no gene match. CDR1 is GTSNPN and CDR2 is SVGIG in the germline V gene (reference sequence). The DNA of the CDR3 is TGTGCCTGGAGTGCCGGGACTAGCGTAGAGCAGTACTTC. It yields the protein CAWSAGTSVEQYF. Full variable domain (remainder filled in from reference TRBV30 and TRBJ2-7): SQTIHQWPATLVQPVGSPLSLECTVEGTSNPNLYWYRQAAGRGLQLLFYSVGIGQISSEVPQNLSASRPQDRQFILSSKKLLLSDSGFYLCAWSAGTSVEQYFGPGTRLTVT.

This clone was counted a few times. The chain's CDR3 is CASSQFPGKAFF. DNA for the CDR3: TGCGCCAGCAGCCAGTTCCCAGGGAAAGCTTTCTTT. The chain joins TRBV4-3 to TRBJ1-1, with D maybe TRBD1 (5 bases). Germline V gene lookup returns CDR1 LGHNA and CDR2 YSLEER. V was shortened by 3 bases and J by 9 bases, with 11 bases between the two germline ends. CDR3 size: 12 residues.

This clone came up a few times. The chain links TRBV5-1 to TRBJ1-4; 9 bases are shared with TRBD1. The germline V gene has CDR1 SGHRS and CDR2 YFSETQ. Unmatched junction bases numbered 7, after V lost 5 bases and J lost 8 bases. The CDR3 is made up of 14 amino acids. The CDR3 sequence is CASRFGTGLEKLFF. CDR3 DNA sequence: TGCGCCAGCAGGTTCGGGACAGGGCTCGAAAAACTGTTTTTT.

V usage is TRBV5-6 and J usage is TRBJ2-7; no reliable D call. CDR1 SGHDT and CDR2 YYEEEE come from the germline V gene. The CDR3 covers 13 residues. V dropped 0 bases and J dropped 5 bases, with 9 bases sitting between them. The CDR3 here is CASSLARAHEQYV. The CDR3 nucleotides are TGTGCCAGCAGCTTGGCCCGGGCCCACGAGCAGTACGTC.

This clone was detected once. The chain combines TRBV7-8 with TRBJ1-1, with D uncertain. CDR1 SGHVS and CDR2 FQNEAQ come from the germline V gene. Trimming took 5 bases from V and 0 from J, leaving 10 bases between them. This CDR3 is 14 amino acids long. The CDR3 DNA sequence: TGTGCCAGCAGCCCGGCACGGATGAACACTGAAGCTTTCTTT. Translating it yields CASSPARMNTEAFF.

V and J are TRBV5-1 and TRBJ2-7; possibly TRBD1 or TRBD2 for D (5 bases each). The CDR3 is 14 amino acids. The V gene lost 3 bases and the J gene lost 3 bases, with 13 bases spanning the gap. Germline V gene lookup returns CDR1 SGHRS and CDR2 YFSETQ. CDR3 amino acids: CASSSTGTNYEQYF. The CDR3, as DNA: TGCGCCAGCAGCTCGACCGGGACCAACTACGAGCAGTACTTC.

The rearrangement links TRBV7-2 to TRBJ2-2, with 9 bases that match TRBD2. The CDR3 loop spans 18 amino acids. The germline gives CDR1 SGHTA, CDR2 FQGNSA. V lost 5 bases, J lost 6 bases, and 16 bases stayed unmatched. CDR3: CASSLHGGGAGRSGELFF. CDR3 DNA sequence: TGTGCCAGCAGCCTCCATGGCGGGGGGGCCGGCCGTTCCGGGGAGCTGTTTTTT.

The CDR3 coding sequence is TGCGCCAGCAGCTTCGGACAGTCCCTATACAATGAGCAGTTCTTC. Its translation is CASSFGQSLYNEQFF. The chain has TRBV5-1 and TRBJ2-1, with TRBD1 as a possible D gene (6 bases). This CDR3 comprises 15 residues. Germline lookup yields CDR1 SGHRS and CDR2 YFSETQ. V gave up 2 bases and J gave up 4 bases, with 13 bases separating them.

This clone appeared a few times. The chain links TRBV6-5 to TRBJ1-1; D uncertain. Trimming shortened V by 0 bases and J by 1 base, and 12 bases separated the two germline ends. The germline CDR1 and CDR2 sequences are MNHEY and SVGAGI. CDR3 size: 16 residues. As DNA, the CDR3 is TGTGCCAGCAGTTACTCCCGTCGCGTCGAGAACACTGAAGCTTTCTTT. Translated, it gives CASSYSRRVENTEAFF.

The V call is TRBV5-6, the J call TRBJ2-7; D gene unclear. The CDR3 is made up of 13 amino acids. Germline CDR1 reads SGHDT; CDR2 reads YYEEEE. The ends were cut back, 2 bases at V and 6 bases at J, with 12 bases in the middle. The CDR3 coding sequence is TGTGCCAGCAGCTTTATGACTGGTCTCGAGCAGTACGTC. Amino acids: CASSFMTGLEQYV.

In its sample, this clone was seen once. The rearrangement links TRBV10-3 to TRBJ2-3; D perhaps matches TRBD1 (5 bases). The CDR3 loop spans 15 amino acids. With 5 bases removed from V and 1 base from J, the gap between germline ends came to 13 bases. Germline V lookup: CDR1 ENHRY, CDR2 SYGVKD. This chain's CDR3 is CAISQWQGGTDTQYF. Written as DNA, the CDR3 is TGTGCCATCAGTCAATGGCAGGGTGGCACAGATACGCAGTATTTT.

The chain couples TRBV5-6 to TRBJ2-5, with D possibly matching TRBD1 (6 bases). This CDR3 region has 14 residues. The germline V gene has CDR1 SGHDT and CDR2 YYEEEE. Trimming pared 0 bases from V and 10 bases from J, leaving 16 bases between. The CDR3 DNA is TGTGCCAGCAGCTTGGTGGACAGATCCTCAGTCCAGTACTTC. It specifies CASSLVDRSSVQYF.

J is TRBJ1-5 and V is TRBV11-2; D gene unclear. This CDR3 is built from 13 residues. The V end was cut by 6 bases, the J end by 5 bases, with 11 bases between. Germline V CDR1 and CDR2: SGHAT, FQNNGV. CDR3 bases: TGTGCCAGCAGTATTTCAAGGGATCAGCCCCAGCATTTT. Its translation: CASSISRDQPQHF.

The J gene is TRBJ2-7, the V gene TRBV2, with TRBD2 as a possible D gene (5 bases). CDR1 SNHLY and CDR2 FYNNEI come from the germline V gene. V was pared by 8 bases and J by 5 bases, with 19 bases between. The CDR3 extends over 14 amino acids. CDR3: CASREDPEVDEQYF. The CDR3 DNA reads as TGTGCCAGCCGAGAGGACCCGGAGGTAGACGAGCAGTACTTC.

This chain links TRBV20-1 with TRBJ2-3; D may be TRBD1 or TRBD2 (5 bases each). CDR1 and CDR2 (germline): DFQATT, SNEGSKA (reference sequence). With 3 bases removed from V and 4 bases from J, the gap between germline ends came to 5 bases. The CDR3 is 11 amino acids. This chain's CDR3 is CSARGPDTQYF. The CDR3 DNA sequence: TGCAGTGCTAGGGGACCAGATACGCAGTATTTT.

The chain uses TRBV5-4 and TRBJ1-2, with TRBD1 matching over 7 bases. The CDR3 sequence is 14 residues long. V lost 4 bases, J lost 8 bases, and 11 bases stayed unmatched. In germline, CDR1 is SGHNT, CDR2 YYREEE (reference sequence). The CDR3 bases are TGTGCCAGCAGCCCTAGGACAGGATGGCTAGGCTACACCTTC. Translating gives CASSPRTGWLGYTF.

In DNA, the CDR3 is TGTGCCAGCAGCTTAGGGACTCCCACCGGGGAGCTGTTTTTT. It codes for CASSLGTPTGELFF. V and J are TRBV7-3 and TRBJ2-2; tentative D call: TRBD2 (6 bases). V lost 2 bases and J lost 4, with 8 bases in between. The CDR3 covers 14 residues. Germline CDR1 is SGHTA and CDR2 is FQGTGA.

The chain couples TRBV10-3 to TRBJ2-5; maybe TRBD2 (7 bases). CDR3 size: 16 residues. Trimming took 3 bases from V and 1 from J, leaving 15 bases between them. Germline V gene lookup returns CDR1 ENHRY and CDR2 SYGVKD. CDR3 amino acids: CAISEHLGGAQETQYF. CDR3 DNA: TGTGCCATCAGTGAACACTTGGGGGGGGCCCAAGAGACCCAGTACTTC.

This rearrangement joins TRBV30 to TRBJ2-7; TRBD1 matches at 9 bases. V lost 6 bases and J lost 2; bases outside the gene matches: 8. This CDR3 is built from 14 residues. Germline V gives CDR1 GTSNPN, CDR2 SVGIG (reference sequence). The chain's CDR3 is CACSEGQGTYEQYF. Here the CDR3 DNA reads TGTGCCTGCTCCGAGGGACAGGGAACCTACGAGCAGTACTTC.

The chain joins TRBV5-1 to TRBJ1-6; 7 bases map to TRBD1. Trimming removed 4 bases from V and 3 bases from J; junction bases left unmatched: 10. Looked up from germline, CDR1 is SGHRS and CDR2 is YFSETQ. There are 17 residues in the CDR3. The CDR3 loop reads CASSGDSLNLYNSPLHF. The CDR3 region has the DNA TGCGCCAGCAGCGGGGACAGCCTCAACCTCTATAATTCACCCCTCCACTTT.

This clone occurred a few times. This sequence joins TRBV6-5 and TRBJ1-2, with D unclear. Germline loops: CDR1 MNHEY, CDR2 SVGAGI. The CDR3 is 13 amino acids. Trimming cost V 6 bases and J 2 bases, with 10 bases left between them. The CDR3 spells CASSQDGNYGYTF. CDR3 sequence (DNA): TGTGCCAGCAGCCAAGACGGGAACTATGGCTACACCTTC.